The 23 T cell receptor beta chains in this list originate from one sample, sequenced in a study of blood T cell repertoires in COVID-19. Assay: immunoSEQ multiplex PCR; the TCRdb copy retains only in-frame clones and omits some. The table lists some 300,000 clones, approximately 91% of them singletons, with about 1% in the top ten. Sequenced sample: PBMCs or T cells enriched from blood (not recorded which). These receptors all come from a woman younger than 45 who had recovered from COVID-19.

J is TRBJ2-3 and V is TRBV18, with 9 bases identical to TRBD2. The V gene end was trimmed by 3 bases and the J gene end by 1 base; junction bases not matched to a gene: 8. The CDR3 extends over 17 amino acids. The germline V gene encodes CDR1 KGHSH and CDR2 LQKENI. CDR3 DNA sequence: TGTGCCAGCTCACCGCTTGTTCGCGGGAGGGGCACAGATACGCAGTATTTT. It codes for CASSPLVRGRGTDTQYF.

The rearrangement uses TRBV5-1 and TRBJ2-3; D is possibly TRBD1 (6 bases). This CDR3 is 14 amino acids long. V gave up 3 bases and J gave up 0 bases, with 8 bases separating them. Germline loops: CDR1 SGHRS, CDR2 YFSETQ. CDR3 amino acids: CASSSDSSTDTQYF. DNA for the CDR3: TGCGCCAGCAGCTCGGACAGTAGCACAGATACGCAGTATTTT.

The J gene is TRBJ2-3, the V gene TRBV4-1; D unclear. The ends were cut back, 6 bases at V and 0 bases at J, with 19 bases in the middle. Germline V gene sequence: CDR1 MGHRA, CDR2 YSYEKL. The CDR3 is made up of 17 amino acids. The DNA of the CDR3 is TGCGCCAGCAGATTACGAGCAGGTTCCTCTAGCACAGATACGCAGTATTTT. This sequence encodes CASRLRAGSSSTDTQYF.

J is TRBJ2-3 and V is TRBV20-1; 9 positions agree with TRBD2. The length of the CDR3 is 15 residues. J was trimmed by 1 base and V by 3 bases; bases with no gene match: 5. Germline V gene data show CDR1 as DFQATT and CDR2 as SNEGSKA (reference sequence). CDR3 in DNA: TGCAGTGCTAGTGGACAGCGGGGGGGCACAGATACGCAGTATTTT. Protein sequence: CSASGQRGGTDTQYF.

The rearrangement joins TRBV7-2 to TRBJ1-3; a weak D match, TRBD1 (5 bases). The CDR3 runs to 15 residues. The V end was cut by 1 base, the J end by 6 bases, with 13 bases between. The V gene's germline CDR1 is SGHTA and CDR2 FQGNSA. Here the CDR3 reads CASSLVFRAENTIYF. In DNA form, the CDR3 reads TGTGCCAGCAGCTTAGTGTTCAGGGCGGAAAACACCATATATTTT.

The genes are TRBV4-1 and TRBJ2-7, with TRBD2 matching 8 bases. The CDR3 covers 16 residues. J lost 3 bases, V lost 2 bases, and 9 bases had no gene match. Germline loops: CDR1 MGHRA, CDR2 YSYEKL. The CDR3 protein is CASSQTGRGAVYEQYF. CDR3 in DNA: TGCGCCAGCAGCCAAACGGGGCGGGGGGCCGTCTACGAGCAGTACTTC.

The chain carries TRBV28 and TRBJ2-7; D is perhaps TRBD2 (6 bases). Deletions cut 8 bases from V and 1 base from J, with 15 bases between. The CDR3 has 14 amino acids. Germline CDR1 reads MDHEN; CDR2 reads SYDVKM. This CDR3 is CASRDLNESYEQYF. The DNA for the CDR3 is TGTGCCAGCCGGGACTTAAACGAATCCTACGAGCAGTACTTC.

The CDR3 sequence is CSVAPTRTGLGEKLFF. Written as DNA, the CDR3 is TGCAGCGTTGCCCCAACCCGCACAGGGTTGGGGGAAAAACTGTTTTTT. V gene TRBV29-1 combines with J gene TRBJ1-4, with a weak D call TRBD1 (6 bases). The CDR3 extends over 16 amino acids. Germline assignment: CDR1 SQVTM and CDR2 ANQGSEA. Between the trimmed V and J ends, which lost 4 bases and 8 bases, there was a span of 23 bases.

V and J are TRBV28 and TRBJ2-1, with 11 bases matching TRBD1. Germline values: CDR1 MDHEN, CDR2 SYDVKM. V gave up 3 bases and J gave up 4 bases; unmatched junction bases: 5. The CDR3 runs 16 residues. CDR3 sequence: CASSFPGTGGYNEQFF. CDR3 in DNA: TGTGCCAGCAGTTTCCCGGGGACAGGGGGTTACAATGAGCAGTTCTTC. Complete variable domain (other parts from reference TRBV28 and TRBJ2-1): DVKVTQSSRYLVKRTGEKVFLECVQDMDHENMFWYRQDPGLGLRLIYFSYDVKMKEKGDIPEGYSVSREKKERFSLILESASTNQTSMYLCASSFPGTGGYNEQFFGPGTRLTVL.

This sequence joins TRBV5-5 and TRBJ1-5; 7 nucleotides match TRBD1. The CDR3 sequence is 15 residues long. With 4 bases clipped from V and 4 bases from J, the junction kept 8 bases outside the gene matches. Germline CDR1 reads SGHKS; CDR2 reads YYEKEE (reference sequence). The CDR3 DNA reads as TGTGCCAGCAGCCCCGGGACAGCAGGAAATCAGCCCCAGCATTTT. This encodes CASSPGTAGNQPQHF. Using reference TRBV5-5 and TRBJ1-5 for the parts outside the CDR3, the full variable domain is DAGVTQSPTHLIKTRGQQVTLRCSPISGHKSVSWYQQVLGQGPQFIFQYYEKEERGRGNFPDRFSARQFPNYSSELNVNALLLGDSALYLCASSPGTAGNQPQHFGDGTRLSIL.

This chain joins TRBV5-1 and TRBJ1-2; D perhaps matches TRBD1 (6 bases). The CDR3 runs 14 residues. Between the trimmed V and J ends, which lost 2 bases and 4 bases, there was a span of 12 bases. The germline gives CDR1 SGHRS, CDR2 YFSETQ. This chain's CDR3 is CASSFNRALYGYTF. CDR3 in DNA: TGCGCCAGCAGCTTTAACAGGGCCCTCTATGGCTACACCTTC.

This chain joins TRBV7-2 and TRBJ2-7, with D perhaps TRBD1 (5 bases). The V gene's germline CDR1 is SGHTA and CDR2 FQGNSA. This CDR3 spans 14 amino acids. Deletions cut 4 bases from V and 3 bases from J, with 13 bases between. The CDR3 loop reads CASSSRRDSYEQYF. DNA for the CDR3: TGTGCCAGCAGCTCCCGCCGAGACAGCTACGAGCAGTACTTC.

The CDR3 DNA reads TGCAGCGGAATACCTAGCGTGGGCCCAGATACGCAGTATTTT. Residues: CSGIPSVGPDTQYF. The V gene is TRBV29-1, the J gene TRBJ2-3, with D perhaps matching TRBD2 (6 bases). The V end lost 7 bases, the J end lost 4 bases, and 18 bases lay between the germline ends. This CDR3 contains 14 residues. CDR1 is SQVTM and CDR2 is ANQGSEA in the germline V gene.

The J gene is TRBJ2-2, the V gene TRBV5-5, with 8 bases aligning to TRBD1. The CDR3 consists of 16 residues. After removal of 5 bases from V and 1 base from J, the junction contained 7 bases not matched to a gene. In germline, CDR1 is SGHKS, CDR2 YYEKEE (reference sequence). The chain's CDR3 is CASRKAGTGNTGELFF. CDR3 nucleotide sequence: TGTGCCAGCAGAAAAGCCGGGACAGGGAACACCGGGGAGCTGTTTTTT.

The chain couples TRBV6-2 or TRBV6-3 to TRBJ1-2, with 7 bases aligning to TRBD1. The V and J ends lost 6 bases and 6 bases, in that order; junction bases with no gene match: 10. The CDR3 consists of 14 residues. Per the germline V gene, CDR1 is MNHEY and CDR2 is SVGEGT. The CDR3 nucleotides are TGTGCCAGCAGCCCCGAGGGGGCCCGACATGGCTACACCTTC. Translated, it gives CASSPEGARHGYTF.

This clone was counted only a few times. V and J are TRBV6-1 and TRBJ1-3; D perhaps matches TRBD1 (6 bases). This CDR3 is built from 14 residues. V lost 2 bases, J lost 4 bases, and 9 bases lay in between. Per the germline V gene, CDR1 is MNHNS and CDR2 is SASEGT. The CDR3 is CASSERTEGNTIYF. CDR3 nucleotide sequence: TGTGCCAGCAGTGAAAGGACAGAAGGAAACACCATATATTTT.

The V gene is TRBV10-1, the J gene TRBJ2-1; possible D gene TRBD1, 6 bases. The CDR3 length is 13 residues. V dropped 5 bases and J dropped 7 bases, with 12 bases sitting between them. CDR1 is WNHNN, CDR2 SYGVQD, per germline (reference sequence). In nucleotides, the CDR3 is TGCGCCAGCAGTAGGGGGATCGGTAATGAGCAGTTCTTC. Protein: CASSRGIGNEQFF.

The chain joins TRBV27 to TRBJ1-1; perhaps TRBD1 as D (5 bases). V was cut by 3 bases and J by 0 bases, with 11 bases left in between. CDR1 is MNHEY and CDR2 is SMNVEV in the germline V gene (reference sequence). The CDR3 runs 15 residues. The CDR3 bases are TGTGCCAGCAGTTTCCAGGGACTGCTGAACACTGAAGCTTTCTTT. Translated, it gives CASSFQGLLNTEAFF.

The chain recombines TRBV24-1 with TRBJ2-7; maybe TRBD2 (5 bases). Germline CDR1 KGHDR, CDR2 SFDVKD. The length of the CDR3 is 13 residues. Trimming pared 1 base from V and 4 bases from J, leaving 7 bases between. CDR3 sequence reads: CATSDLGGYEQYF. The CDR3 coding sequence is TGTGCCACCAGTGATTTAGGCGGGTACGAGCAGTACTTC.

The CDR3 sequence is CASGQTGEGQPQHF. CDR3 DNA: TGTGCCAGCGGCCAGACAGGGGAAGGACAGCCCCAGCATTTT. The chain joins TRBV28 to TRBJ1-5; 8 bases are shared with TRBD1. This CDR3 has 14 residues. Germline CDR1 MDHEN, CDR2 SYDVKM. With V trimmed by 8 bases and J by 7 bases, 10 bases remained unmatched.

Only one count was recorded for this clone. The chain recombines TRBV24-1 with TRBJ1-2; 10 bases are shared with TRBD1. This CDR3 contains 17 residues. The germline gives CDR1 KGHDR, CDR2 SFDVKD. V shed 6 bases and J 7 bases; nucleotides not matched to a gene: 16. This CDR3 reads CATSTKSGTGVVGGYTF. For the CDR3, the DNA is TGTGCCACCAGTACTAAGTCCGGGACAGGGGTCGTTGGTGGCTACACCTTC.

This sequence joins TRBV28 and TRBJ1-6; TRBD1 is a possible D gene (6 bases). V dropped 6 bases and J dropped 5 bases, with 17 bases sitting between them. Looked up from germline, CDR1 is MDHEN and CDR2 is SYDVKM. The CDR3 length is 16 residues. The CDR3 reads CASSRIPGHNNSPLHF. The CDR3 DNA follows: TGTGCCAGCAGCCGGATCCCGGGACACAATAATTCACCCCTCCACTTT.

This rearrangement joins TRBV7-9 to TRBJ1-3, with a possible D match to TRBD1 (5 bases). The CDR3 extends over 17 amino acids. Germline V lookup: CDR1 SEHNR, CDR2 FQNEAQ (reference sequence). The V and J ends lost 2 bases and 3 bases respectively, with 17 bases between them. The CDR3 nucleotides are TGTGCCAGCAGCTTACTGGTGCGCGGGGGTGGTGGAAACACCATATATTTT. Residues: CASSLLVRGGGGNTIYF.